The present entry profiles one TCR beta chain with its context. Its antigen is not known. TCRdb independently ran MiXCR on the RT-PCR reads; one entry per CDR3 protein. The repertoire consists of fewer than 350,000 distinct CDR3 sequences, with less than 25% occurring once and the leading ten covering roughly 10%. The data stem from a study of response to subunit inactivated influenza vaccine. Findings and limits, study-wide: Authors suggested few new T cells are recruited by each seasonal influenza vaccination.

The origin of this receptor is a man aged 50 to 69 who received an inactivated influenza vaccine. Sequences were derived from PBMCs from blood, sampled approximately 22 months after vaccination.

CDR3 region: CASSQASGSFNEQFF. Written as DNA, the CDR3 is TGCGCCAGCAGCCAAGCCAGCGGGAGTTTCAATGAGCAGTTCTTC. The rearrangement uses TRBV4-3 and TRBJ2-1, with 8 bases that match TRBD2. Germline lookup yields CDR1 LGHNA and CDR2 YSLEER. J gave up 6 bases and V 1 base, and 5 bases lay outside the gene matches. This CDR3 is built from 15 residues.